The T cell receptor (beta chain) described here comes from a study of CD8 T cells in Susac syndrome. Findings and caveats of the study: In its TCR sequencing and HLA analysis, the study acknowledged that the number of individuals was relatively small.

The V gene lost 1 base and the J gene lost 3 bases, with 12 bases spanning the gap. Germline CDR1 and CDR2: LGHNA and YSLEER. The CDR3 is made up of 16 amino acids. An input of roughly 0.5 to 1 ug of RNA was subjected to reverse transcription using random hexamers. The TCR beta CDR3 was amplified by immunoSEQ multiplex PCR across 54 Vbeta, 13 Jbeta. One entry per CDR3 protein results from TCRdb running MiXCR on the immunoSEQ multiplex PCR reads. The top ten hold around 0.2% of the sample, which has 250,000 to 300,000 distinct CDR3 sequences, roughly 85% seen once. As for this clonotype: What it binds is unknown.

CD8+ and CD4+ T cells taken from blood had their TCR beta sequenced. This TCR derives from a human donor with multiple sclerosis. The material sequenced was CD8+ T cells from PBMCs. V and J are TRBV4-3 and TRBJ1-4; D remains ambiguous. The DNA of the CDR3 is TGCGCCAGCAGCCAAGGGTTCGACAAACCTAATGAAAAACTGTTTTTT. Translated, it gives CASSQGFDKPNEKLFF.